This T cell receptor beta chain was found in a study of cytomegalovirus exposure and HLA in healthy donors. For the study at large: Around 78 million unique TCRs, all from HLA-typed donors, were included in an early release of the data.

Researchers ran the PCR with 60 Vbeta and 13 Jbeta primers. The protocol was immunoSEQ multiplex PCR, while the TCRdb copy is restricted to in-frame clones and leaves out a portion. The table has 210,000 or so clones, around four fifths seen once. Study-wide results and caveats: CMV antigen specificity of three CMV-associated chains was confirmed in vitro. Diagnosis of cytomegalovirus status made by the classifier reportedly showed high specificity and sensitivity.

Comments on this clone: The antigen is unknown.

The CDR3 totals 13 residues. With 6 bases removed from V and 7 bases from J, the gap between germline ends came to 15 bases. CDR1 and CDR2 from the germline V gene are LNHDA and SQIVND (reference sequence). Sequenced material: PBMCs. The rearrangement uses TRBV19 and TRBJ1-1; D gene uncertain. The origin of this receptor is a woman between 45 and 65 years old in good health and CMV-seropositive. In DNA, the CDR3 is TGTGCCAGTAGCCCAGGCGGGATCGGTGAAGCTTTCTTT. Translating it yields CASSPGGIGEAFF.